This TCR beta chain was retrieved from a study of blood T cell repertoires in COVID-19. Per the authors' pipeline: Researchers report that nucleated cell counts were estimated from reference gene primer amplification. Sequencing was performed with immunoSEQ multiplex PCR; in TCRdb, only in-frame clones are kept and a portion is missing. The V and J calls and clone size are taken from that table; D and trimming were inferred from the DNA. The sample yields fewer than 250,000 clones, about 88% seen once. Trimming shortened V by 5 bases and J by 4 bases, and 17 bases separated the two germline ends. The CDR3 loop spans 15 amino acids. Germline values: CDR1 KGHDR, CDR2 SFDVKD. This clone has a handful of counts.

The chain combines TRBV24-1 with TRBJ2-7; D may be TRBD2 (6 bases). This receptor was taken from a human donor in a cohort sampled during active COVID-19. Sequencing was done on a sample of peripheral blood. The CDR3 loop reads CATSVVGGNKYEQYF. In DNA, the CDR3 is TGTGCCACCAGTGTCGTAGGAGGGAATAAGTACGAGCAGTACTTC.